One sample yielded the 27 T cell receptor beta chains listed below, sequenced in a study of T and B cells in COVID-19 patients. Blood genomic DNA input for TRB amplification was about 240-500 ng. BIOMED2 TRB-A/B primer pools were used in multiplex TRB PCR. TCRdb redid the calling of the multiplex PCR reads with MiXCR, one entry per CDR3 protein. Among approximately 5,000 distinct CDR3 sequences listed, more than 25% were seen once. The sequenced sample consisted of blood. The receptors stem from a human donor with active COVID-19.

The chain employs TRBV6-1 and TRBJ2-1, with TRBD2 matching 12 bases. Germline loops: CDR1 MNHNS, CDR2 SASEGT. The CDR3 has 15 amino acids. V was clipped by 6 bases and J by 8 bases; unmatched bases: 8. The chain's CDR3 is CASRRLAGAGDEQFF. In DNA form, the CDR3 reads TGTGCCAGCAGACGACTAGCGGGAGCGGGGGATGAGCAGTTCTTC.

This clonotype is medium-sized by share. The gene calls are TRBV27 and TRBJ2-6; maybe TRBD1 (5 bases). The V and J ends lost 7 bases and 1 base respectively, with 11 bases between them. CDR1 is MNHEY, CDR2 SMNVEV, per germline (reference sequence). The length of the CDR3 is 15 residues. CDR3 amino acids: CASNQKGSGANVLTF. DNA of the CDR3: TGTGCCAGCAACCAAAAGGGGTCTGGGGCCAACGTCCTGACTTTC.

This clonotype was detected ten times or more. V and J are TRBV7-9 and TRBJ2-1; no clear D gene. The CDR3 spans 14 residues. V was cut by 5 bases and J by 2 bases, with 10 bases left in between. Germline loops: CDR1 SEHNR, CDR2 FQNEAQ (reference sequence). CDR3 DNA sequence: TGTGCCAGCAGCCCCGTGCTAGCCTACAATGAGCAGTTCTTC. Translating gives CASSPVLAYNEQFF.

Judged by abundance, this clonotype is medium-sized. The V and J genes are TRBV19 and TRBJ2-2; TRBD1 agrees at 7 bases. V gave up 5 bases and J gave up 6 bases; unmatched junction bases: 15. Germline lookup yields CDR1 LNHDA and CDR2 SQIVND (reference sequence). The CDR3 has 17 amino acids. CDR3 in DNA: TGTGCCAGTAGTGGAACAGGGGCGCGGATGGGCGCCGGGGAGCTGTTTTTT. Its protein is CASSGTGARMGAGELFF.

This sequence joins TRBV28 and TRBJ2-1; 9 positions agree with TRBD1. Trimming at V came to 10 bases and at J to 1 base, leaving 11 bases not matched to a gene. CDR1 is MDHEN, CDR2 SYDVKM, per germline. CDR3 length: 16 amino acids. CDR3 DNA sequence: TGTGCCACCGGTGGGACAGGGACTTTTTCCTACAATGAGCAGTTCTTC. Translation gives CATGGTGTFSYNEQFF. The full variable domain, completed using reference TRBV28 and TRBJ2-1, is DVKVTQSSRYLVKRTGEKVFLECVQDMDHENMFWYRQDPGLGLRLIYFSYDVKMKEKGDIPEGYSVSREKKERFSLILESASTNQTSMYLCATGGTGTFSYNEQFFGPGTRLTVL.

This clonotype is medium-sized (0.01 to 0.1%). J is TRBJ2-7 and V is TRBV5-6; D is unresolved. The CDR3 runs to 11 residues. V was pared by 1 base and J by 4 bases, with 3 bases between. Germline V lookup: CDR1 SGHDT, CDR2 YYEEEE. CDR3 DNA sequence: TGTGCCAGCAGCTTGAAATACGAGCAGTACTTC. Amino acid sequence: CASSLKYEQYF.

As for this clonotype: A much more abundant neighbour one base away suggests this may be a read error. This chain uses TRBV15 with TRBJ1-5; D not certain. In germline, CDR1 is LNHNV, CDR2 YYDKDF (reference sequence). The CDR3 extends over 15 amino acids. The CDR3 DNA reads as TGTGCCACCAGCAGGGGAGTGAATAGCATTCAGCCCCAGCATTTT. As protein: CATSRGVNSIQPQHF.

The chain is built from TRBV7-2 and TRBJ2-5, with TRBD2 as a possible D gene (7 bases). Germline V gene lookup returns CDR1 SGHTA and CDR2 FQGNSA. The CDR3 runs to 17 residues. The V gene lost 3 bases and the J gene lost 2 bases, with 19 bases spanning the gap. CDR3 sequence (DNA): TGTGCCAGCAGCTTCCTGTTAGGGGGGGGCCGACAAGAGACCCAGTACTTC. Translated: CASSFLLGGGRQETQYF.

This clonotype is labeled medium-sized. The genes are TRBV6-5 and TRBJ2-7, with TRBD2 matching 11 bases. The CDR3 length is 19 residues. V lost 0 bases and J lost 2; bases outside the gene matches: 12. Germline lookup yields CDR1 MNHEY and CDR2 SVGAGI. CDR3 sequence (DNA): TGTGCCAGCAGTTACTCGATTAGCGGGAGGGCCAGCCGTACCTACGAGCAGTACTTC. Translation gives CASSYSISGRASRTYEQYF.

This clonotype was recorded at least ten times. The chain employs TRBV6-2 or TRBV6-3 and TRBJ1-5, with a weak D call TRBD1 (5 bases). Germline CDR1 reads MNHEY; CDR2 reads SVGEGT. There are 16 residues in the CDR3. Trimming cost V 2 bases and J 4 bases, with 15 bases left between them. The CDR3 coding sequence is TGTGCCAGCAGTTACCCCGCCAGGGTTGGTAATCAGCCCCAGCATTTT. Translating it yields CASSYPARVGNQPQHF.

Judged by abundance, this clonotype is medium-sized. The rearrangement links TRBV5-4 to TRBJ2-1, with TRBD2 identical over 7 bases. Germline CDR1 SGHNT, CDR2 YYREEE (reference sequence). The trim removed 2 bases at V and 4 bases at J, leaving 6 bases unmatched. This CDR3 has 15 residues. The CDR3 DNA reads TGTGCCAGCAGCTTTGCCGGGAGGCAATACAATGAGCAGTTCTTC. Protein sequence: CASSFAGRQYNEQFF.

On this clonotype itself: At one end the junction does not follow the germline gene, possibly because of a read error. The chain couples TRBV27 to TRBJ2-7; TRBD1 aligns across 7 bases. The germline V gene encodes CDR1 MNHEY and CDR2 SMNVEV (reference sequence). This CDR3 is built from 14 residues. CDR3 DNA: TGTGCCATCAGTGAGGGGCAGGGGGCCTACGAGCAGTACTTC. Protein sequence: CAISEGQGAYEQYF.

J is TRBJ2-1 and V is TRBV19, with TRBD2 matching 12 bases. The CDR3 is 14 amino acids. With 6 bases clipped from V and 5 bases from J, the junction kept 2 bases outside the gene matches. Germline V CDR1 and CDR2: LNHDA, SQIVND (reference sequence). The CDR3, as DNA: TGTGCCAGTAGCTGGACTAGCGGGAACAATGAGCAGTTCTTC. This translates into CASSWTSGNNEQFF.

By frequency in the sample, this clonotype is medium-sized. The V gene is TRBV5-6, the J gene TRBJ2-2, with D hard to call. The germline V gene has CDR1 SGHDT and CDR2 YYEEEE. The V and J ends lost 4 bases and 4 bases respectively, with 11 bases between them. The CDR3 spans 14 residues. The CDR3 coding sequence is TGTGCCAGCAGCCCCGATATCCCCACCGGGGAGCTGTTTTTT. Protein: CASSPDIPTGELFF.

By sample share, this clonotype is medium-sized. V and J are TRBV12-3 or TRBV12-4 and TRBJ2-2, with D maybe TRBD2 (6 bases). CDR3 size: 17 residues. V lost 9 bases and J 6 bases, leaving 26 bases between the germline ends. DNA of the CDR3: TGTGCCAGTAACCGGGAGCCACCCTTCTTAGTACCCGGGGAGCTGTTTTTT. Translated: CASNREPPFLVPGELFF.

This clonotype was observed a few times. This rearrangement joins TRBV7-9 to TRBJ1-2, with D unresolved. V was pared by 5 bases and J by 3 bases, with 7 bases between. The CDR3 runs to 12 residues. Per the germline V gene, CDR1 is SEHNR and CDR2 is FQNEAQ (reference sequence). CDR3 coding DNA: TGTGCCAGCAGCCCCCAGGACTATGGCTACACCTTC. Protein product: CASSPQDYGYTF. Full variable domain (outside the CDR3, taken from reference TRBV7-9 and TRBJ1-2): DTGVSQNPRHKITKRGQNVTFRCDPISEHNRLYWYRQTLGQGPEFLTYFQNEAQLEKSRLLSDRFSAERPKGSFSTLEIQRTEQGDSAMYLCASSPQDYGYTFGSGTRLTVV.

V gene TRBV5-1 combines with J gene TRBJ1-3; 8 nucleotides match TRBD1. V shed 4 bases, J shed 2 bases, and the junction held 5 bases outside the gene matches. The germline V gene has CDR1 SGHRS and CDR2 YFSETQ. The CDR3 runs to 15 residues. CDR3 DNA: TGCGCCAGCAGCCTGGACAGGGCGGCTGGAAACACCATATATTTT. It translates to CASSLDRAAGNTIYF. Supplemented by reference TRBV5-1 and TRBJ1-3, the full variable domain reads KAGVTQTPRYLIKTRGQQVTLSCSPISGHRSVSWYQQTPGQGLQFLFEYFSETQRNKGNFPGRFSGRQFSNSRSEMNVSTLELGDSALYLCASSLDRAAGNTIYFGEGSWLTVV.

The rearrangement joins TRBV12-3 or TRBV12-4 to TRBJ2-7; the match to TRBD2 covers 8 bases. The V segment lost 5 bases and the J segment 4 bases; nucleotides outside the gene matches: 10. The CDR3 runs 15 residues. Here the CDR3 reads CASSISAGVMYEQYF. CDR3 nucleotide sequence: TGTGCCAGCAGTATATCAGCGGGAGTGATGTACGAGCAGTACTTC.

This chain links TRBV20-1 with TRBJ2-7; 9 bases match TRBD1. Germline V lookup: CDR1 DFQATT, CDR2 SNEGSKA (reference sequence). This CDR3 is built from 13 residues. J lost 3 bases, V lost 7 bases, and 7 bases had no gene match. The CDR3 sequence is CSVPGQGLYEQYF. CDR3 nucleotide sequence: TGCAGTGTTCCGGGACAGGGACTCTACGAGCAGTACTTC.

The V call is TRBV5-1, the J call TRBJ2-7, with D maybe TRBD2 (7 bases). This CDR3 has 15 amino acids. Trimming removed 4 bases at V and 4 bases at J, with 18 bases between. Germline CDR1 and CDR2: SGHRS and YFSETQ. Here the CDR3 reads CASSGGASGSYEQYF. The CDR3 DNA reads TGCGCCAGCAGCGGGGGGGCGTCAGGAAGTTACGAGCAGTACTTC.

This chain connects TRBV13 to TRBJ2-7; 9 bases agree with TRBD1. The CDR3 runs 14 residues. J was trimmed by 3 bases and V by 6 bases; bases with no gene match: 6. The V gene's germline CDR1 is PRHDT and CDR2 FYEKMQ (reference sequence). For the CDR3, the DNA is TGTGCCAGCAGGGGGACAGGGCTGAACTACGAGCAGTACTTC. Protein product: CASRGTGLNYEQYF.

This clonotype was detected many times. The chain has TRBV7-9 and TRBJ2-3; 8 nucleotides line up with TRBD2. The CDR3 has 16 residues. Germline V gene sequence: CDR1 SEHNR, CDR2 FQNEAQ (reference sequence). The ends lost 5 bases at V and 6 bases at J; junction bases unmatched: 13. The CDR3 region is CASSPRLALTRDTQYF. CDR3 sequence (DNA): TGTGCCAGCAGCCCAAGACTAGCGCTAACTCGGGATACGCAGTATTTT.

The chain employs TRBV7-7 and TRBJ1-3; perhaps TRBD1 as D (6 bases). Germline lookup yields CDR1 SSHAT and CDR2 FNYEAQ (reference sequence). Trimming stripped 5 bases from V and 9 bases from J, with 14 bases between. CDR3 length: 13 residues. The CDR3 is CASSDPGASTIYF. CDR3 DNA: TGTGCCAGCAGCGACCCAGGGGCGTCCACCATATATTTT.

A few counts support this clonotype. The rearrangement uses TRBV20-1 and TRBJ2-7; maybe TRBD2 (7 bases). The germline V gene encodes CDR1 DFQATT and CDR2 SNEGSKA (reference sequence). The CDR3 spans 14 residues. V dropped 5 bases and J dropped 7 bases, with 21 bases sitting between them. The CDR3 loop reads CSAPLGGASGEQYF. In DNA, the CDR3 is TGCAGTGCTCCCCTAGGGGGGGCGTCTGGAGAGCAGTACTTC.

The chain uses TRBV19 and TRBJ2-1; 10 nucleotides line up with TRBD2. Looked up from germline, CDR1 is LNHDA and CDR2 is SQIVND (reference sequence). The CDR3 is made up of 17 amino acids. The V and J ends lost 2 bases and 0 bases, in that order; junction bases with no gene match: 4. The CDR3 reads CASSISGRAPSYNEQFF. The CDR3 nucleotides are TGTGCCAGTAGTATAAGCGGGAGGGCCCCCTCCTACAATGAGCAGTTCTTC.

Judged by abundance, this clonotype is medium-sized. V is TRBV12-3 or TRBV12-4 and J is TRBJ2-7; TRBD1 matches 12 bases. The length of the CDR3 is 16 residues. The junction had 10 bases not matched to a gene; V was cut back by 5 bases and J by 5 bases. The CDR3 here is CASSRPGTGGWNEQYF. CDR3 nucleotide sequence: TGTGCCAGCAGTCGCCCCGGGACAGGGGGCTGGAACGAGCAGTACTTC.

This clonotype is termed large. The rearrangement uses TRBV19 and TRBJ1-5, with 10 bases matching TRBD1. With 9 bases clipped from V and 3 bases from J, the junction kept 5 bases outside the gene matches. From germline, CDR1 is LNHDA and CDR2 SQIVND (reference sequence). The CDR3 totals 14 residues. The CDR3 loop is CASGTGASNQPQHF. The CDR3 bases are TGTGCCAGCGGGACAGGGGCGTCCAATCAGCCCCAGCATTTT.